A selection of T cell receptor beta chains follows, all from one sample in a study of identical twins. TCRdb analysed the 5' RACE reads with MiXCR anew, one entry per CDR3 protein. Among 470,000 or so distinct CDR3 sequences listed, less than 25% were seen once. These same records also appear under a second study, on T cells expressing NK-cell markers.

The sequenced material came from CD4+ T cells sorted from blood. These TCRs come from a woman aged 18-29 years in good health. Both conserved end residues are part of each CDR3. D genes are given only for firm matches. Rows give clone size only sometimes, using once, few, many, or a class for an expanded clone.

V gene	clone size	D gene	CDR3 length	J gene	CDR3 protein	CDR3 DNA
TRBV7-6	NA	NA	16	TRBJ1-6	CASSPGRGARDSPLHF	TGTGCCAGCAGCCCCGGACGGGGGGCCAGGGATTCACCCCTCCACTTT
TRBV21-1	many	NA	15	TRBJ2-1	CASSRQGPSYNEQFF	TGTGCCAGCAGCCGACAGGGTCCTTCCTACAATGAGCAGTTCTTC
TRBV4-2	few	NA	14	TRBJ2-2	CASSPPSSTGELFF	TGTGCCAGCAGCCCACCCTCCAGCACCGGGGAGCTGTTTTTT
TRBV10-1	few	NA	14	TRBJ2-2	CASSLRVGAGELFF	TGCGCCAGCAGTCTCAGGGTGGGGGCCGGGGAGCTGTTTTTT
TRBV7-9	NA	NA	15	TRBJ2-1	CASSFQPRAGNEQFF	TGTGCCAGCAGCTTCCAGCCGAGAGCTGGCAATGAGCAGTTCTTC
TRBV5-8	NA	NA	15	TRBJ2-7	CASSLSRGALDEQYF	TGTGCCAGCAGCTTGAGTAGGGGGGCGCTGGACGAGCAGTACTTC
TRBV27	NA	NA	15	TRBJ2-3	CASRILGARTDTQYF	TGTGCCAGCAGGATATTGGGGGCCCGAACAGATACGCAGTATTTT
TRBV15	NA	NA	14	TRBJ1-3	CATSSPPSGNTIYF	TGTGCCACCAGCAGTCCCCCCTCTGGAAACACCATATATTTT
TRBV6-5	NA	NA	14	TRBJ1-2	CATNYLDGGYGYTF	TGTGCCACCAATTACCTGGACGGCGGATATGGCTACACCTTC
TRBV9	few	TRBD2	15	TRBJ2-1	CASRKLAGSYNEQFF	TGTGCCAGCAGGAAGCTAGCGGGCTCCTACAATGAGCAGTTCTTC
TRBV10-1	NA	NA	14	TRBJ1-2	CASSETQTASGYTF	TGCGCCAGCAGTGAGACCCAGACCGCCTCCGGCTACACCTTC
TRBV12-3/TRBV12-4	many	NA	11	TRBJ2-3	CASSGGDTQYF	TGTGCCAGCAGCGGGGGCGATACGCAGTATTTT
TRBV5-1	NA	TRBD1	15	TRBJ2-2	CASSWTGVDTGELFF	TGCGCCAGCAGCTGGACAGGGGTCGACACCGGGGAGCTGTTTTTT
TRBV6-2/TRBV6-3	NA	NA	13	TRBJ2-1	CASSRGPTAEQFF	TGTGCCAGCAGCCGGGGGCCGACGGCGGAGCAGTTCTTC
TRBV12-3/TRBV12-4	NA	NA	14	TRBJ1-5	CASSLASNNQPQHF	TGTGCCAGCAGTTTAGCCAGCAACAATCAGCCCCAGCATTTT
TRBV29-1	few	NA	11	TRBJ2-1	CSARRSAEQFF	TGCAGCGCACGGAGGAGTGCTGAGCAGTTCTTC
TRBV3-1	many	NA	13	TRBJ2-2	CATAQAVTGELFF	TGTGCCACCGCCCAAGCGGTCACCGGGGAGCTGTTTTTT
TRBV6-1	few	NA	14	TRBJ2-7	CASRLDGLIREQYF	TGTGCCAGCAGGCTAGACGGTCTGATAAGGGAGCAGTACTTC
TRBV2	NA	TRBD1	13	TRBJ2-1	CASIGTGHDEQFF	TGTGCCAGCATCGGGACAGGGCACGATGAGCAGTTCTTC
TRBV9	NA	NA	16	TRBJ2-7	CASSATGRDSSYEQYF	TGTGCCAGCAGCGCCACAGGGAGGGATTCGTCCTACGAGCAGTACTTC
TRBV3-1	NA	NA	14	TRBJ1-1	CASSQFGGMAEAFF	TGTGCCAGCAGCCAGTTTGGGGGGATGGCTGAAGCTTTCTTT
TRBV20-1	few	TRBD2	13	TRBJ2-7	CSANLAGAYEQYF	TGCAGTGCTAATTTAGCGGGAGCCTACGAGCAGTACTTC
TRBV4-3	NA	NA	15	TRBJ1-3	CASSQDSFSGNTIYF	TGCGCCAGCAGCCAAGACAGTTTCTCTGGAAACACCATATATTTT
TRBV7-3	NA	TRBD2	14	TRBJ2-1	CASSPGGVAGEQFF	TGTGCCAGCAGCCCCGGGGGGGTAGCCGGTGAGCAGTTCTTC
TRBV29-1	many	NA	13	TRBJ2-2	CSVESRHTGELFF	TGCAGCGTTGAAAGCCGGCACACCGGGGAGCTGTTTTTT
TRBV20-1	NA	TRBD1	16	TRBJ1-1	CSAPGRQGGRYTEAFF	TGCAGTGCCCCCGGTCGACAGGGGGGTAGGTACACTGAAGCTTTCTTT
TRBV11-2	few	TRBD1	18	TRBJ2-1	CASSSPRRRDRDPREQFF	TGTGCCAGCAGCTCCCCCCGCCGCCGGGACAGGGATCCACGTGAGCAGTTCTTC
TRBV20-1	many	NA	14	TRBJ1-1	CSAREASGRFKAFF	TGCAGTGCCAGAGAGGCGTCGGGGCGCTTTAAAGCTTTCTTT
TRBV7-9	once	TRBD1	14	TRBJ1-2	CASSPQGALTGYTF	TGTGCCAGCAGCCCCCAGGGGGCGTTGACTGGCTACACCTTC
TRBV27	NA	NA	18	TRBJ2-7	CASSPPPLRLAGSYEQYF	TGTGCCAGCAGCCCCCCACCCCTTCGACTGGCCGGGAGCTACGAGCAGTACTTC
TRBV7-2	NA	TRBD2	14	TRBJ2-7	CASSTGGGHYEQYF	TGTGCCAGCAGCACGGGGGGGGGCCACTACGAGCAGTACTTC
TRBV7-7	NA	NA	14	TRBJ2-5	CASSLDGSQETQYF	TGTGCTAGCAGCTTAGACGGCAGCCAAGAGACCCAGTACTTC
TRBV5-5	NA	NA	14	TRBJ1-5	CASSFGQSNQPQHF	TGTGCCAGCAGCTTCGGACAGAGCAATCAGCCCCAGCATTTT
TRBV20-1	NA	NA	16	TRBJ2-3	CSAKLAVPDSTDTQYF	TGCAGTGCTAAACTAGCTGTTCCCGACAGCACAGATACGCAGTATTTT
TRBV10-1	NA	NA	14	TRBJ2-5	CASRGSGASETQYF	TGCGCCAGCAGGGGTAGCGGAGCCTCAGAGACCCAGTACTTC
TRBV5-1	NA	NA	14	TRBJ2-2	CASSLDRPTGELFF	TGCGCCAGCAGCCTGGACAGACCTACCGGGGAGCTGTTTTTT
TRBV11-2	few	NA	16	TRBJ2-1	CASSSLGWHSYNEQFF	TGTGCCAGCAGCTCCTTGGGTTGGCACTCCTACAATGAGCAGTTCTTC
TRBV6-5	NA	NA	14	TRBJ2-4	CASSYSGAKNIQYF	TGTGCCAGCAGTTACTCCGGGGCCAAAAACATTCAGTACTTC
TRBV7-9	few	NA	13	TRBJ2-4	CASSPGSMSRQYF	TGTGCCAGCAGCCCGGGATCTATGAGCCGACAGTACTTC
TRBV29-1	NA	NA	12	TRBJ2-7	CSVGADSYEQYF	TGCAGCGTTGGAGCGGACTCCTACGAGCAGTACTTC
TRBV6-6	few	NA	13	TRBJ1-4	CASSYSGPGKLFF	TGTGCCAGCAGTTACTCGGGTCCCGGAAAACTGTTTTTT
TRBV3-1	few	NA	14	TRBJ1-1	CASSHFGGDPEAFF	TGTGCCAGCAGCCATTTTGGGGGAGACCCTGAAGCTTTCTTT
TRBV7-8	many	NA	14	TRBJ2-5	CASSSLAEEETQYF	TGTGCCAGCAGCTCATTAGCGGAGGAAGAGACCCAGTACTTC
TRBV6-1	few	NA	14	TRBJ1-6	CASSLQGDNSPLHF	TGTGCCAGCAGTCTGCAGGGAGATAATTCACCCCTCCACTTT
TRBV9	few	NA	13	TRBJ2-7	CASSVAPNYEQYF	TGTGCCAGCAGCGTAGCCCCCAACTACGAGCAGTACTTC
TRBV5-1	few	NA	13	TRBJ2-5	CASSFSPQETQYF	TGCGCCAGCAGCTTCTCGCCCCAAGAGACCCAGTACTTC
TRBV7-2	NA	NA	14	TRBJ2-5	CASSLEVSRETQYF	TGTGCCAGCAGCTTAGAAGTCTCCCGGGAGACCCAGTACTTC
TRBV20-1	NA	TRBD2	13	TRBJ2-7	CSAERTSGYEQYF	TGCAGTGCAGAGAGGACTAGCGGCTACGAGCAGTACTTC
TRBV13	NA	NA	13	TRBJ1-1	CASSNSVVTEAFF	TGTGCCAGCAGCAACAGTGTTGTCACTGAAGCTTTCTTT
TRBV2	few	TRBD2	11	TRBJ2-5	CANGRSETQYF	TGTGCCAACGGGAGGTCAGAGACCCAGTACTTC
TRBV3-1	NA	NA	15	TRBJ1-2	CASSRGGGRTSGYTF	TGTGCCAGCAGCCGGGGAGGAGGACGAACAAGTGGCTACACCTTC